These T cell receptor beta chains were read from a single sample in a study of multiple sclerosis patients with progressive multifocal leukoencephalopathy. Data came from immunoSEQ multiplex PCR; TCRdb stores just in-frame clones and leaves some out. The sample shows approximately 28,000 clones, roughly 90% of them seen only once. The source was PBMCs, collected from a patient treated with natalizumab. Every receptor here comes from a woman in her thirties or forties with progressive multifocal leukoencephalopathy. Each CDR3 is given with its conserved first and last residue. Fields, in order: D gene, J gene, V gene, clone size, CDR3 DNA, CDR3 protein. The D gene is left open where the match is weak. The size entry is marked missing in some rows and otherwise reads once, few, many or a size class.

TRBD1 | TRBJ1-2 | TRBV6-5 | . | TGTGCCAGCAGTTGGGACAGGGGCGGCTATGGCTACACCTTC | CASSWDRGGYGYTF
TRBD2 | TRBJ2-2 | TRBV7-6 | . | TGTGCCAGCAGCGCGACTAGCGGGAACACCGGGGAGCTGTTTTTT | CASSATSGNTGELFF
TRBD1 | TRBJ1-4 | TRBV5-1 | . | TGCGCCAGCAGCCAACAGGGGGCCACTAATGAAAAACTGTTTTTT | CASSQQGATNEKLFF
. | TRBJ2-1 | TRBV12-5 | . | TGTGCTAGTGGTTTGGTACAGGGGGGGCCCCCGAGGAATGAGCAGTTCTTC | CASGLVQGGPPRNEQFF
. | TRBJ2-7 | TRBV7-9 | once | TGTGCCAGCACCCCCCAGAGATTAAGCTCCTACGAGCAGTACTTC | CASTPQRLSSYEQYF
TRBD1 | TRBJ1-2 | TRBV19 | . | TGTGCCAGTAGTCCCCAACGACAGGGGGCGGGAGGCTACACCTTC | CASSPQRQGAGGYTF
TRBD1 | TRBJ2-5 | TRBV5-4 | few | TGTGCCAGCAGCCATGAATGGGGACAGGGGAAGGGGACCCAGTACTTC | CASSHEWGQGKGTQYF
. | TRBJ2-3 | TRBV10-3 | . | TGTGCCATCAGTAGGGACCCCGAAAGGGCAGATACGCAGTATTTT | CAISRDPERADTQYF
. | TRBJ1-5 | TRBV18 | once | TGTGCCAGCTCACGCCAGGACAATCAGCCCCAGCATTTT | CASSRQDNQPQHF
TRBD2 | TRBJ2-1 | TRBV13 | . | TGTGCCAGCAGCTTACTAGCGGGGGGGCTATATGAGCAGTTCTTC | CASSLLAGGLYEQFF